These 11 T cell receptor beta chains were sequenced from one sample in a study of T cells in Graves' hyperthyroidism and ophthalmopathy. The source material, RNA transcripts, was used to amplify TCR beta CDR3 regions. HTBI primers were used for first-round RT-PCR of the TCR CDR3. TCRdb passed the multiplex PCR reads through MiXCR, listing each CDR3 protein once. This sample has roughly 45,000 distinct CDR3 sequences, with roughly 49% found just once. Input material: peripheral blood or thyroid tissue (not recorded which). Receptors were obtained from a woman aged 50 to 65 with Graves' hyperthyroidism.

This clonotype was seen a few times. The V gene is TRBV7-2, the J gene TRBJ1-2, with D tentatively TRBD1 (5 bases). V shed 1 base and J shed 8 bases, with 14 bases lying between them. The CDR3 consists of 14 residues. Germline V gene sequence: CDR1 SGHTA, CDR2 FQGNSA. In nucleotides, the CDR3 is TGTGCCAGCAGCTTAGGGCCAGGGCCAAACGGCTACACCTTC. It encodes CASSLGPGPNGYTF.

This clonotype appeared many times. The chain links TRBV29-1 to TRBJ1-2; no reliable D call. This CDR3 has 12 residues. Trimming took off 8 bases at V and 4 bases at J, with 14 bases between the two ends. Germline assignment: CDR1 SQVTM and CDR2 ANQGSEA. This CDR3 is CSKYWETYGYTF. The CDR3 region has the DNA TGCAGCAAATACTGGGAGACCTATGGCTACACCTTC.

The chain uses TRBV7-3 and TRBJ1-3, with D uncertain. CDR3 length: 18 residues. V dropped 5 bases and J dropped 0 bases, with 20 bases sitting between them. Germline assignment: CDR1 SGHTA and CDR2 FQGTGA. CDR3 in amino acids: CASSPLASAASSGNTIYF. CDR3 DNA sequence: TGTGCCAGCAGCCCTCTAGCGTCGGCAGCCTCCTCTGGAAACACCATATATTTT.

The chain joins TRBV2 to TRBJ1-1; D uncertain. With 4 bases removed from V and 0 bases from J, the gap between germline ends came to 12 bases. Germline assignment: CDR1 SNHLY and CDR2 FYNNEI. The CDR3 has 15 residues. The CDR3 DNA reads as TGTGCCAGCAGTGGGGGTCGAGGTGTGAACACTGAAGCTTTCTTT. Translated: CASSGGRGVNTEAFF.

By share of the sample, this clonotype is medium-sized (0.01 to 0.1%). J is TRBJ2-5 and V is TRBV7-2; D is unresolved. This CDR3 region has 14 residues. The germline V and J ends were trimmed by 4 bases and 2 bases, with 11 bases remaining between them. Per germline, CDR1 SGHTA and CDR2 FQGNSA. The CDR3 DNA follows: TGTGCCAGCAGCTCCCCCGACGATCAAGAGACCCAGTACTTC. This gives the protein CASSSPDDQETQYF.

This clonotype was detected ten times or more. The germline gene is not matched at one end of the junction; a read error may be the cause. The rearrangement joins TRBV20-1 to TRBJ2-5, with D tentatively TRBD1 or TRBD2 (5 bases each). Germline CDR1 and CDR2: DFQATT and SNEGSKA (reference sequence). The CDR3 length is 16 residues. The CDR3 is CGARVGAGGSQETQYF. CDR3 nucleotides: TGCGGTGCTAGAGTAGGGGCAGGCGGGTCTCAAGAGACCCAGTACTTC.

This clonotype was seen ten or more times. V and J are TRBV10-3 and TRBJ1-1; TRBD1 matches at 7 bases. The V gene end was trimmed by 3 bases and the J gene end by 12 bases; junction bases not matched to a gene: 10. There are 13 residues in the CDR3. Looked up from germline, CDR1 is ENHRY and CDR2 is SYGVKD. The CDR3: CAISDLNRGNTFF. Written as DNA, the CDR3 is TGTGCCATCAGTGATTTGAACAGGGGTAATACTTTCTTT.

The chain links TRBV20-1 to TRBJ2-6; D call uncertain. V lost 1 base to trimming and J lost 0 bases, with 7 bases between them. Germline values: CDR1 DFQATT, CDR2 SNEGSKA (reference sequence). The CDR3 loop spans 15 amino acids. CDR3 nucleotide sequence: TGCAGTGCTAGAGTTCCGGACTCTGGGGCCAACGTCCTGACTTTC. It specifies CSARVPDSGANVLTF.

This clonotype was seen many times. The chain joins TRBV27 to TRBJ1-2, with no clear D. Germline V lookup: CDR1 MNHEY, CDR2 SMNVEV (reference sequence). Trimming pared 5 bases from V and 2 bases from J, leaving 15 bases between. The CDR3 sequence is 15 residues long. The CDR3 reads CASSDLSSGNYGYTF. In DNA form, the CDR3 reads TGTGCCAGCAGTGACCTGAGTTCTGGGAACTATGGCTACACCTTC.

This clonotype was seen many times. The gene calls are TRBV4-3 and TRBJ2-2; D gene uncertain. Germline V gene lookup returns CDR1 LGHNA and CDR2 YSLEER. The CDR3 sequence is 17 residues long. Trimming left V 0 bases short and J 2 bases short, with 13 bases between. This CDR3 reads CASSQDLGFSNTGELFF. In nucleotides, the CDR3 is TGCGCCAGCAGCCAAGATTTAGGTTTCTCTAACACCGGGGAGCTGTTTTTT.

The chain links TRBV7-9 to TRBJ2-6; 8 nucleotides agree with TRBD1. The CDR3 has 18 residues. The V gene's germline CDR1 is SEHNR and CDR2 FQNEAQ (reference sequence). V was clipped by 5 bases and J by 3 bases; unmatched bases: 12. The CDR3: CASSQVFGRGRGANVLTF. CDR3 coding DNA: TGTGCCAGCAGCCAAGTATTTGGCAGGGGGCGTGGGGCCAACGTCCTGACTTTC.